Here is one TCR beta chain with its context. Sequenced by immunoSEQ multiplex PCR; TCRdb stores in-frame clones only, minus some. This sample yields approximately 530,000 clones, of which 90% to 96% are seen a single time; about 0.059% belongs to the top ten. The data originate from a study of shared clonotypes between healthy human individuals. Trimming pared 4 bases from V and 5 bases from J, leaving 9 bases between. Germline values: CDR1 SGHRS, CDR2 YFSETQ. This CDR3 region has 12 residues. Sequenced: naive CD4+ T cells sorted from blood. Subset indicated: CD45RA+ positively selected. This chain links TRBV5-1 with TRBJ1-1, with D unresolved. This receptor was obtained from a woman younger than 45 in good health. The CDR3 loop is CASSGSGTEAFF. CDR3 in DNA: TGCGCCAGCAGCGGATCTGGGACTGAAGCTTTCTTT.